This TCR beta chain is drawn from a study of T cells in Graves' hyperthyroidism and ophthalmopathy. On the study more broadly: Prior to any treatment, at the point of initial diagnosis, peripheral blood was collected.

A remark on this clonotype: Its antigen is currently unknown.

Amplified TCR beta CDR3 regions came from RNA transcripts. RT-PCR in the first round (using the HTBI primer set) targeted the TCR CDR3. One entry per CDR3 protein, called by TCRdb with MiXCR from the multiplex PCR reads. The sample shows around 690,000 distinct CDR3 sequences, approximately 15% of them seen only once. The CDR3 has 15 residues. Trimming removed 2 bases at V and 1 base at J, with 12 bases between. Germline V gene lookup returns CDR1 SGDLS and CDR2 YYNGEE. Hyperthyroidism, newly diagnosed and lasting under 2 months, affected patients aged 18 to 65. Exclusion criteria comprised uncontrolled infection, other autoimmune disease, pregnancy or lactation. Whole-study findings and limits: Blood also carried most thyroid clonotypes expanded above 0.001.

The TCR was taken from a man aged 45-65 years with Graves' hyperthyroidism. V is TRBV9 and J is TRBJ1-1, with a possible D match to TRBD1 (6 bases). The material sequenced was blood. The CDR3: CASSVVDRRNTEAFF. For the CDR3, the DNA is TGTGCCAGCAGCGTGGTCGACAGGCGGAACACTGAAGCTTTCTTT.